This TCR beta chain was sequenced during a study of blood T cell repertoires in COVID-19. Background on the study: PBMCs, B-cell-depleted T cells, or T cells were the source of the cDNA or gDNA that made up the material.

Trimming cost V 6 bases and J 1 base; bases outside gene matches: 4. The CDR3 is 15 amino acids. Germline V lookup: CDR1 SEHNR, CDR2 FQNEAQ (reference sequence). Assay used: immunoSEQ multiplex PCR; TCRdb lists only in-frame clones, some missing. This table has some 350,000 clones, around 90% appearing once. Participant age was about 18 to 89 years, and participants resided in roughly 25 US areas. Cohort 3 recovery required two negative PCRs, clearance, or symptom resolution. This TCR derives from a man aged 25 to 45 who had recovered from COVID-19. The chain carries TRBV7-9 and TRBJ2-3; 10 bases agree with TRBD2. The sample consisted of PBMCs or T cells enriched from blood (not recorded which). The CDR3 nucleotides are TGTGCCAGCAGTTTCCTAGCGGGGGGCACAGATACGCAGTATTTT. It specifies CASSFLAGGTDTQYF.